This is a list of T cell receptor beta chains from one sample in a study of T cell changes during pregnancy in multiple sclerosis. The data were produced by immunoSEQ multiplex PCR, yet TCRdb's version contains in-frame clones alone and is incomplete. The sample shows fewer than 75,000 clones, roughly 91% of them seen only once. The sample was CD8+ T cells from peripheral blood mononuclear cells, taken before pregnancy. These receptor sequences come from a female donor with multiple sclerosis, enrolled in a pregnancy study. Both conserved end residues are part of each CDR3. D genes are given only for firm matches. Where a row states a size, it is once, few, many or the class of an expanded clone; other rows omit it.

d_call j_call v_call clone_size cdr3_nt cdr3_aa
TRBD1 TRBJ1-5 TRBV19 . TGTGCCAGTAGTATCAAGGGACAGGGGCATCAGCCCCAGCATTTT CASSIKGQGHQPQHF
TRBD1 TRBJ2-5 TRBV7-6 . TGTGCCAGCAGCTTCACCGGGACAGGGGCGACCCAGTACTTC CASSFTGTGATQYF
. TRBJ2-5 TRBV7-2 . TGTGCCAGCAGCCCCGGGGTTACAAACCAAGAGACCCAGTACTTC CASSPGVTNQETQYF
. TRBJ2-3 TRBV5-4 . TGTGCCAGCACTTCTGGGGCGGATACGCAGTATTTT CASTSGADTQYF
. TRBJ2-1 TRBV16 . TGTGCCAGCAGCCCAGGCAGACAGGAATACAATGAGCAGTTCTTC CASSPGRQEYNEQFF
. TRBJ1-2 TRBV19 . TGTGCCAGTAGTATAGTCAGTAACTATGGCTACACCTTC CASSIVSNYGYTF
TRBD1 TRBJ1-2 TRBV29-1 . TGCAGCGTATCTACAGGGGACTATGGCTACACCTTC CSVSTGDYGYTF
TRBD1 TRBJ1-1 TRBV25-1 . TGTGCCAGCAGTGAACGTGACAGGGATTTCGTGGCGGTCACTGAAGCTTTCTTT CASSERDRDFVAVTEAFF
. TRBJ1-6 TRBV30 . TGTGCCTGGAGTATGGGCTACAATTCACCCCTCCACTTT CAWSMGYNSPLHF
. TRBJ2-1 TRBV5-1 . TGCGCCAGCAGCCTGTTTGGCGGGGACGAGCAGTTCTTC CASSLFGGDEQFF
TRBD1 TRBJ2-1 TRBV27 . TGTGCCAGCAGTTTAGGGACAGGGGGATATGAGCAGTTCTTC CASSLGTGGYEQFF
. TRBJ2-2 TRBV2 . TGTGCCAGCAGCTTCGGGGTTCCCGGGGAGCTGTTTTTT CASSFGVPGELFF
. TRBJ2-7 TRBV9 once TGTGCCAGCAGCGTAGGTGGTGGGGGGTACGACGAGCAGTACTTC CASSVGGGGYDEQYF
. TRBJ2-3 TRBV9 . TGTGCCAGCAGCGTTGGGGGGGGCGCCGCAGATACGCAGTATTTT CASSVGGGAADTQYF
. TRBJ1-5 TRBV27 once TGTGCCAGCAGTTTATTTTCAGGTAACAATCAGCCCCAGCATTTT CASSLFSGNNQPQHF
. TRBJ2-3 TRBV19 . TGTGCCAGTAGTATATTAGACACAGATACGCAGTATTTT CASSILDTDTQYF
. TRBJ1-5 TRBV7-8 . TGTGCCAGCAGCATCAACCCCCGGGGATATAGCAATCAGCCCCAGCATTTT CASSINPRGYSNQPQHF
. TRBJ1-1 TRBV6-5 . TGTGCCAGCAGTCCCCTAGGGGATACTGAAGCTTTCTTT CASSPLGDTEAFF
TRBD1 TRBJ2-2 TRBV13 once TGTGCCAGCAGCCTGGGACAGGGACTTACCGGGGAGCTGTTTTTT CASSLGQGLTGELFF
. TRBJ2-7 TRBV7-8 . TGTGCCAGCAGCTTAGGCTCAGTCGAGCAGTACTTC CASSLGSVEQYF
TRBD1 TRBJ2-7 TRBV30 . TGTGCCTGGAGCGCTCTGACAGGGGGCGGCGAGCAGTACTTC CAWSALTGGGEQYF
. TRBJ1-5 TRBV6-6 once TGTGCCAGCAATATGGGAGCCTTCTATAGCAATCAGCCCCAGCATTTT CASNMGAFYSNQPQHF
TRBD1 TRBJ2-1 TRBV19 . TGTGCCAGTAAACAAGACAGGGGTTGGTCCTACAATGAGCAGTTCTTC CASKQDRGWSYNEQFF
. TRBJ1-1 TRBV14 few TGTGCCAGCAACCCCAAGGAGGGATCGAACACTGAAGCTTTCTTT CASNPKEGSNTEAFF
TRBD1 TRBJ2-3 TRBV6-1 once TGTGCCAGCATAGGGGGGACAGGGGTGACAGATACGCAGTATTTT CASIGGTGVTDTQYF
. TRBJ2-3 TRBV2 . TGTGCCACCTTCATAACAGGGAGCGGAGATACGCAGTATTTT CATFITGSGDTQYF
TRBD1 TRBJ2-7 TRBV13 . TGTGCCAGCAGCGCCTCCGGACAGGGGGCCAACGAGCAGTACTTC CASSASGQGANEQYF
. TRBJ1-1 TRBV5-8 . TGTGCCAGCAGTTTTGGGCGGAACACTGAAGCTTTCTTT CASSFGRNTEAFF
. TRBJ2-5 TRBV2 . TGTGCACTGGCCGGGGATCGTCCCCAAGAGACCCAGTACTTC CALAGDRPQETQYF
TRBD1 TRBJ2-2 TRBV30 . TGTGCCTGGAGGGGGCAGGGGGCGGCCGGGGAGCTGTTTTTT CAWRGQGAAGELFF
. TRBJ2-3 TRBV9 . TGTGCCAGCAGCCCACCCCGAGAGGATACGCAGTATTTT CASSPPREDTQYF
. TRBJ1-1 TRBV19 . TGTGCCAGTAGTCCCTCTGTAGCGGGTCTTCAAGAAGCTTTCTTT CASSPSVAGLQEAFF
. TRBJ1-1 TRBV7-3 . TGTGCCAGCAGCTCCCAGGGCTGGGACACTGAAGCTTTCTTT CASSSQGWDTEAFF
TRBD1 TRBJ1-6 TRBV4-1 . TGCGCCAGCAGCCAATCGCAGGGGGCGGTTTCACCCCTCCACTTT CASSQSQGAVSPLHF
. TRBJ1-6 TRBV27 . TGTGCCAGCAGTTTAATCAGTAATAATTCACCCCTCCACTTT CASSLISNNSPLHF
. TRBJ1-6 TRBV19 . TGTGCCAGTAGTATAGACAGGGAATCACCCCTCCACTTT CASSIDRESPLHF
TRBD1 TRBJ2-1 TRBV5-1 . TGCGCCAGCAGCTTGGATACAGGGGAAAGTGAGCAGTTCTTC CASSLDTGESEQFF
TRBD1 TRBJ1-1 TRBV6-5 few TGTGCCAGCAGCTCCCACAGGGGAACTGAAGCTTTCTTT CASSSHRGTEAFF
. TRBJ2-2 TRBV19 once TGTGCCAGTAGTATAGAAGAGGGCCTCACCGGGGAGCTGTTTTTT CASSIEEGLTGELFF
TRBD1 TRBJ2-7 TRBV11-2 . TGTGCCAGCAGTTCGGGACAGGGTGTCTACGAGCAGTACTTC CASSSGQGVYEQYF
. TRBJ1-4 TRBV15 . TGTGCCACCAGCAGGGCGCAGACTGCAACTAATGAAAAACTGTTTTTT CATSRAQTATNEKLFF
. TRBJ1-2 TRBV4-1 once TGCGCCAGCAGGGGTGCGACAGGTACTAACTATGGCTACACCTTC CASRGATGTNYGYTF
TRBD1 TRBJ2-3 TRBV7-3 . TGTGCCAGCAGCTTAGGGACAGGGGTTCTAGATACGCAGTATTTT CASSLGTGVLDTQYF
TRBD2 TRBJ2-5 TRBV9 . TGTGCCAGCAGCGATAGAGCGGGGGGGCAAGAGACCCAGTACTTC CASSDRAGGQETQYF
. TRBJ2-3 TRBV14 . TGTGCCAGCAGCCAAGCTAGTATCGCGCTCGGCACAGATACGCAGTATTTT CASSQASIALGTDTQYF
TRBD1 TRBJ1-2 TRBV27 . TGTGCCAGCAGTTTAAGTACAGGGGTAGGCTATGGCTACACCTTC CASSLSTGVGYGYTF
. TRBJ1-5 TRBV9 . TGTGCCAGCAGCGCTACAGGTTTGGATCAGCCCCAGCATTTT CASSATGLDQPQHF
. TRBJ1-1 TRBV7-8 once TGTGCCAGCAGTCCAAGCGGGGGGACTGAAGCTTTCTTT CASSPSGGTEAFF
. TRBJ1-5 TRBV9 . TGTGCCAGCAGCGTAGCGGGGACACCAAATCAGCCCCAGCATTTT CASSVAGTPNQPQHF
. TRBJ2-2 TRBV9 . TGTGCCAGCAGCACATGGCAGTCGTCCGGGGAGCTGTTTTTT CASSTWQSSGELFF
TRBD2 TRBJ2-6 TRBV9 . TGTGCCAGCGGGGGGGCTGGGGCCAACGTCCTGACTTTC CASGGAGANVLTF
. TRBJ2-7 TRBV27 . TGTGCCAGCAGTTTTACTAAAGGCTACGAGCAGTACTTC CASSFTKGYEQYF
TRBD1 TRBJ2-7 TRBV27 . TGTGCCAGCAGTTTTGGGACAGGGGCCGCCTACGAGCAGTACTTC CASSFGTGAAYEQYF
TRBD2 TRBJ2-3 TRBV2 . TGTGCCAGTATGGGCGGGGGGGCCTTAGATACGCAGTATTTT CASMGGGALDTQYF